One sample yielded the 7 T cell receptor beta chains listed below, sequenced in a study of cytomegalovirus exposure and HLA in healthy donors (dated by TCRdb to about 2017). The library was prepared using the immunoSEQ multiplex PCR assay. For the multiplex PCR, a mixture combining 60 forward primers for TCR Vbeta segments and 13 reverse primers for TCR Jbeta segments was used. TCRdb holds this immuneACCESS table with in-frame rearrangements only. Some clones are missing; in checked studies, unresolved V genes explain under half, and the rest has no known cause. Here the sample has about 130,000 clones; around 80% occur a single time. In total, the top ten clones hold 3% to 4% of the sample. Material for sequencing was PBMCs. Source of these receptors: a woman aged 40 to 50 in good health and CMV-seronegative.

This clone was counted only a few times. The CDR3 DNA sequence: TGTGCCAGCCGCCTGACAGGAGGTCCCGGACCCCCCACTGGCGAGCAGTACTTC. As protein: CASRLTGGPGPPTGEQYF. The rearrangement links TRBV9 to TRBJ2-7, with D perhaps TRBD1 (6 bases). Germline-derived CDR1 and CDR2 are SGDLS and YYNGEE. V lost 7 bases and J lost 6, with 32 bases in between. This CDR3 has 18 amino acids.

The gene calls are TRBV7-6 and TRBJ1-3; 7 nucleotides agree with TRBD1. V shed 5 bases, J shed 5 bases, and the junction held 9 bases outside the gene matches. The germline V gene encodes CDR1 SGHVS and CDR2 FNYEAQ. This CDR3 spans 15 amino acids. The CDR3 here is CASSARQGERNTIYF. The CDR3, as DNA: TGTGCCAGCAGCGCACGACAGGGTGAAAGAAACACCATATATTTT.

The J gene is TRBJ2-1, the V gene TRBV7-9; D unresolved. Looked up from germline, CDR1 is SEHNR and CDR2 is FQNEAQ (reference sequence). This CDR3 has 13 amino acids. Trimming left V 2 bases short and J 8 bases short, with 10 bases between. CDR3 bases: TGTGCCAGCAGCTTAAATTCGGTGGATGAGCAGTTCTTC. Its protein product is CASSLNSVDEQFF.

With respect to this clone: The sample carries other DNA sequences with the same CDR3. The J gene is TRBJ1-1, the V gene TRBV7-2; TRBD1 aligns across 8 bases. Germline CDR1 reads SGHTA; CDR2 reads FQGNSA. V dropped 3 bases and J dropped 1; count of bases not matched to a gene: 4. The CDR3 contains 15 residues. CDR3 sequence reads: CASSLRTGTNTEAFF. CDR3 DNA: TGTGCCAGCAGCTTGCGGACAGGGACGAACACTGAAGCTTTCTTT.

This clone turned up a few times. The genes are TRBV10-3 and TRBJ1-5; D is perhaps TRBD1 (5 bases). The V gene's germline CDR1 is ENHRY and CDR2 SYGVKD. V dropped 2 bases and J dropped 7 bases, with 9 bases sitting between them. CDR3 size: 13 residues. CDR3 nucleotides: TGTGCCATCAGTGAGGGTGGGGCCCAGCCCCAGCATTTT. It codes for CAISEGGAQPQHF.

This clone was counted once. CDR3 amino acids: CSVETEFITDTQYF. For the CDR3, the DNA is TGCAGCGTTGAGACGGAGTTCATCACAGATACGCAGTATTTT. This rearrangement joins TRBV29-1 to TRBJ2-3; no clear D gene. Germline V gives CDR1 SQVTM, CDR2 ANQGSEA. Trimming shortened V by 3 bases and J by 2 bases, and 12 bases separated the two germline ends. The length of the CDR3 is 14 residues.

This chain links TRBV14 with TRBJ2-7, with D possibly TRBD2 on 6 matching bases. The germline V and J ends were trimmed by 1 base and 2 bases, with 18 bases remaining between them. Germline V CDR1 and CDR2: SGHDN, FVKESK. The CDR3 is 17 amino acids. The CDR3 reads CASSQGVLQGGTYEQYF. The DNA for the CDR3 is TGTGCCAGCAGCCAAGGTGTACTGCAGGGCGGGACCTACGAGCAGTACTTC.